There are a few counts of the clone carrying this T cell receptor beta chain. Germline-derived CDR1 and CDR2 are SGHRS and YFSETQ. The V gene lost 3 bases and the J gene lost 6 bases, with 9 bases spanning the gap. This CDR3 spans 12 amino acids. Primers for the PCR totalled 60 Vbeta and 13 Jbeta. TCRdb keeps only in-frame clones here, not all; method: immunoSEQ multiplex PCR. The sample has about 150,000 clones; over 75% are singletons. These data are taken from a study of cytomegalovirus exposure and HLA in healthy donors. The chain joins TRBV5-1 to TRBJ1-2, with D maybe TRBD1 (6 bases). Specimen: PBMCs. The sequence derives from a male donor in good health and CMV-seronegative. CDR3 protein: CASSSAGDGYTF. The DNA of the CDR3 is TGCGCCAGCAGCTCGGCAGGGGATGGCTACACCTTC.